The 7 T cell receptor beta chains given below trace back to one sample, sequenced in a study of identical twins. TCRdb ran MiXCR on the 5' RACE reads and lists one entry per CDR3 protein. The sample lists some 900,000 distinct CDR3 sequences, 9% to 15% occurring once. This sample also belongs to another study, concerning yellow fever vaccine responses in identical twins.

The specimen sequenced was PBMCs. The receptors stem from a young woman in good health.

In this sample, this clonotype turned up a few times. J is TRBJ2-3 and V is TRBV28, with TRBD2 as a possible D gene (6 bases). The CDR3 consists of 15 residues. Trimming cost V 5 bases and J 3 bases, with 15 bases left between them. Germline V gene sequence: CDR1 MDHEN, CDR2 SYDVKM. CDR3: CASSPPRGTTDTQYF. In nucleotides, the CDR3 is TGTGCCAGCAGTCCCCCTCGGGGGACGACAGATACGCAGTATTTT.

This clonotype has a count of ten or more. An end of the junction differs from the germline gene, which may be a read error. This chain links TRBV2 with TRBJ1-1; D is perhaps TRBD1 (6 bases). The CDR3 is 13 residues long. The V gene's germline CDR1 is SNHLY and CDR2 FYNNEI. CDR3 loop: CASSGQTNTEAFF. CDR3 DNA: TGCGCCAGCAGTGGACAGACGAACACTGAAGCTTTCTTT.

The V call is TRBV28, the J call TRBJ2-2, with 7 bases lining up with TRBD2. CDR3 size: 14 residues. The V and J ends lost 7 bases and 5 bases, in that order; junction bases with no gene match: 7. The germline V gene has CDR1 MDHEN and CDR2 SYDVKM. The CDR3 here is CASTRLGGTGELFF. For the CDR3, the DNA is TGTGCCAGCACCCGCCTCGGGGGGACCGGGGAGCTGTTTTTT.

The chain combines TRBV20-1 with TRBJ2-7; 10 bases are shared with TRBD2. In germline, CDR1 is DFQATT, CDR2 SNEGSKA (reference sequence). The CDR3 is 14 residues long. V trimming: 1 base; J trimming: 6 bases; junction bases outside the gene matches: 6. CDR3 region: CSARGAGGPSEQYV. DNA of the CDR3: TGCAGTGCTAGAGGAGCGGGGGGGCCTTCCGAGCAGTACGTC.

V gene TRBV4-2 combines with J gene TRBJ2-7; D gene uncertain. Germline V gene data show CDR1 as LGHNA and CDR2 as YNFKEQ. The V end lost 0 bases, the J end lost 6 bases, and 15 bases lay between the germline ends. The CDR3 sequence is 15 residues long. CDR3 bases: TGTGCCAGCAGCCAAGATGGTTCGCCCCTGGGCGAGCAGTACTTC. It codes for CASSQDGSPLGEQYF.

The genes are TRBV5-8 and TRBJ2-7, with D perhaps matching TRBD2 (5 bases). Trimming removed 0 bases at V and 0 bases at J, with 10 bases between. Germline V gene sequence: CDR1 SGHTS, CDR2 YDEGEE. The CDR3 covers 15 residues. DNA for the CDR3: TGTGCCAGCAGCTTGGCCGGGGTGTTCTCCTACGAGCAGTACTTC. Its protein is CASSLAGVFSYEQYF.

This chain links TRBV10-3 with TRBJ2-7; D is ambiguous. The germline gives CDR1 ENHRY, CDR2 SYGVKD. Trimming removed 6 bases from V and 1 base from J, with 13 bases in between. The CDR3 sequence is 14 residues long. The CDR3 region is CAIRNSTVSYEQYF. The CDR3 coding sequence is TGTGCCATCAGGAACAGTACCGTGTCCTACGAGCAGTACTTC.